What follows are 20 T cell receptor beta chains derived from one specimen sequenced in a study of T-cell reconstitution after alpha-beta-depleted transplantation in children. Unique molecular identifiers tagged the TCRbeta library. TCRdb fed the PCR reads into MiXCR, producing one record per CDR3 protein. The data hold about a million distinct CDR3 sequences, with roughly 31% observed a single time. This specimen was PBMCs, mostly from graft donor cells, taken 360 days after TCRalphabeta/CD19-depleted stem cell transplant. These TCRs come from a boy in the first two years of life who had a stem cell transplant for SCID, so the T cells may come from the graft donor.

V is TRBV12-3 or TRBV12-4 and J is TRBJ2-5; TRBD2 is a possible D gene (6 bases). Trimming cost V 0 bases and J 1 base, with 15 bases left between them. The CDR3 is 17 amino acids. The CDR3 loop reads CASSLARREDFQETQYF. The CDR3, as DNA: TGTGCCAGCAGTTTAGCCCGCAGGGAGGATTTCCAAGAGACCCAGTACTTC.

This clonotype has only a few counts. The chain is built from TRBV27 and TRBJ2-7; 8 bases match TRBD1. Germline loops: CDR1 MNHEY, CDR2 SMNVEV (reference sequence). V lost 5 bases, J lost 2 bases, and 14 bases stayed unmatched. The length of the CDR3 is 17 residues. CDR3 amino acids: CASSPTFRTGKAYEQYF. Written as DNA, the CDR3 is TGTGCCAGCAGTCCCACTTTCAGGACAGGGAAGGCCTACGAGCAGTACTTC.

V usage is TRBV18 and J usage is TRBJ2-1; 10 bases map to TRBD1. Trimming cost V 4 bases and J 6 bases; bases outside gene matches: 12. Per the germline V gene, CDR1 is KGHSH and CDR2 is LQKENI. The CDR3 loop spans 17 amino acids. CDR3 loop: CASSQSPGTGATNEQFF. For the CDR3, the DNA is TGTGCCAGCTCACAGAGCCCCGGGACAGGGGCCACCAATGAGCAGTTCTTC.

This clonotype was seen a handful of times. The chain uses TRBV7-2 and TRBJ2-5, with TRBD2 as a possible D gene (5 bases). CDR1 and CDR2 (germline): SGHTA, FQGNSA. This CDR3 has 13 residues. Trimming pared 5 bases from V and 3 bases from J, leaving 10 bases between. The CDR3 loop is CASSRGVEETQYF. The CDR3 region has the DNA TGTGCCAGCAGCCGGGGAGTGGAAGAGACCCAGTACTTC. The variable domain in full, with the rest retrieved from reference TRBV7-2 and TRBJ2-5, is GAGVSQSPSNKVTEKGKDVELRCDPISGHTALYWYRQSLGQGLEFLIYFQGNSAPDKSGLPSDRFSAERTGGSVSTLTIQRTQQEDSAVYLCASSRGVEETQYFGPGTRLLVL.

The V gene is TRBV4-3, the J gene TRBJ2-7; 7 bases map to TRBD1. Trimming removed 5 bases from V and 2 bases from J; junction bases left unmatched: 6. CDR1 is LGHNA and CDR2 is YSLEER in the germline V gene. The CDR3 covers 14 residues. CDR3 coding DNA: TGCGCCAGCAGCTTTTACAGGGGAACCTACGAGCAGTACTTC. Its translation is CASSFYRGTYEQYF.

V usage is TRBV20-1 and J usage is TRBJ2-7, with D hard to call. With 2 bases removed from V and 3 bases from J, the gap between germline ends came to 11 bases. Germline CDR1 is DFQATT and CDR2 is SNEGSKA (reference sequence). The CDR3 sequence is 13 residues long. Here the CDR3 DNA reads TGCAGTGCTAGAAAAGGCCCGGACTACGAGCAGTACTTC. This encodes CSARKGPDYEQYF.

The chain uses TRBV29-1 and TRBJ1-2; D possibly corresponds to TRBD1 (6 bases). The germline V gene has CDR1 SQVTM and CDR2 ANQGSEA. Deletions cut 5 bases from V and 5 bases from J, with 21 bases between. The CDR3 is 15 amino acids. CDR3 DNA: TGCAGCGTTCCGAACAGGGCAGAGGTAGAATATGGCTACACCTTC. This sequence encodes CSVPNRAEVEYGYTF.

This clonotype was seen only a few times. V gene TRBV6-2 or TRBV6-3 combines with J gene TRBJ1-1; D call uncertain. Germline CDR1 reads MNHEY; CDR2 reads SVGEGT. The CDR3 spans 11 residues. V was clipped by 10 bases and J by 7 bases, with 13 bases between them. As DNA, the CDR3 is TGTGCCACCTCAGCCGGGATTGAAGCTTTCTTT. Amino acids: CATSAGIEAFF.

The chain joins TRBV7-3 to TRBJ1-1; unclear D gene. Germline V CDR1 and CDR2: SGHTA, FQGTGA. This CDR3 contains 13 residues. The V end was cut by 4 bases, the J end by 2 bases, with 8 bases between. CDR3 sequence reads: CASSSSINTEAFF. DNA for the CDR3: TGTGCCAGCAGCTCCTCAATAAACACTGAAGCTTTCTTT.

The CDR3 reads CSVSLYNEQFF. CDR3 DNA: TGCAGCGTCTCACTATACAATGAGCAGTTCTTC. The chain combines TRBV29-1 with TRBJ2-1, with D unresolved. There are 11 residues in the CDR3. Looked up from germline, CDR1 is SQVTM and CDR2 is ANQGSEA. V dropped 6 bases and J dropped 4 bases, with 7 bases sitting between them.

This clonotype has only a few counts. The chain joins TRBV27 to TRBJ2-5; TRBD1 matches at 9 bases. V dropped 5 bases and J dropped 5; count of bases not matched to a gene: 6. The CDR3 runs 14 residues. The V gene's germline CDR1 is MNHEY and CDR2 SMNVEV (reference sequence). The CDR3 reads CASSAPGTGETQYF. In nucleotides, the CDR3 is TGTGCCAGCAGTGCACCCGGGACAGGGGAGACCCAGTACTTC.

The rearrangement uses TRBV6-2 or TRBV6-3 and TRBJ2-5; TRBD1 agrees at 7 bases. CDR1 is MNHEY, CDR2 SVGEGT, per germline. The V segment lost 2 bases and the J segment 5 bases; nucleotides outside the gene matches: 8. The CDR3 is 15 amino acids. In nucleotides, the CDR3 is TGTGCCAGCAGTTACCTACAGGGGAATTGGGAGACCCAGTACTTC. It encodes CASSYLQGNWETQYF.

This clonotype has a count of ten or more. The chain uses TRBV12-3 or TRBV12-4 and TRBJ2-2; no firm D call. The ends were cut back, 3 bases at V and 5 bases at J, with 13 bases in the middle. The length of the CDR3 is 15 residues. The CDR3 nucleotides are TGTGCCAGCAGTTTTATCGAATCACTGACCGGGGAGCTGTTTTTT. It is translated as CASSFIESLTGELFF.

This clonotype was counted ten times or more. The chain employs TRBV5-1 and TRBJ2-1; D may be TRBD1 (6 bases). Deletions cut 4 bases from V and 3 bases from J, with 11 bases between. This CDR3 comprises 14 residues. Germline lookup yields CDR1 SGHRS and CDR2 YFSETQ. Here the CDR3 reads CASSPGQDYNEQFF. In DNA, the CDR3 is TGCGCCAGCAGCCCGGGACAAGACTACAATGAGCAGTTCTTC. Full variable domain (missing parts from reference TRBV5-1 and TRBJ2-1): KAGVTQTPRYLIKTRGQQVTLSCSPISGHRSVSWYQQTPGQGLQFLFEYFSETQRNKGNFPGRFSGRQFSNSRSEMNVSTLELGDSALYLCASSPGQDYNEQFFGPGTRLTVL.

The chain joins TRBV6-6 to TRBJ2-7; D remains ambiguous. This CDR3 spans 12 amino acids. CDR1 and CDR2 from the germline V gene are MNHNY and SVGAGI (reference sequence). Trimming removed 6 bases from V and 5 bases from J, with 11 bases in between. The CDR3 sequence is CASSPTSDEQYF. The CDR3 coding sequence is TGTGCCAGCAGCCCTACCTCGGACGAGCAGTACTTC.

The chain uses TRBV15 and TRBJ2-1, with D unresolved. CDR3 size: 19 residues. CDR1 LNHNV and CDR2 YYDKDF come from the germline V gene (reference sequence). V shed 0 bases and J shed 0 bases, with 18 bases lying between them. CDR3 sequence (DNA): TGTGCCACCAGCAGAGACGGCCCATCCGGGTTGAGCTCCTACAATGAGCAGTTCTTC. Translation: CATSRDGPSGLSSYNEQFF. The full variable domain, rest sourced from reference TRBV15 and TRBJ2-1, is DAMVIQNPRYQVTQFGKPVTLSCSQTLNHNVMYWYQQKSSQAPKLLFHYYDKDFNNEADTPDNFQSRRPNTSFCFLDIRSPGLGDTAMYLCATSRDGPSGLSSYNEQFFGPGTRLTVL.

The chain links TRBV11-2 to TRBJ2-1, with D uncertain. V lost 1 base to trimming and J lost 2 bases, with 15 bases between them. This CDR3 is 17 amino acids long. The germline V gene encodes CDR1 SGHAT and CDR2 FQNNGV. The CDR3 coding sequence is TGTGCCAGCAGCTTAGGGTCGATACCTGATCCCTACAATGAGCAGTTCTTC. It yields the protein CASSLGSIPDPYNEQFF.

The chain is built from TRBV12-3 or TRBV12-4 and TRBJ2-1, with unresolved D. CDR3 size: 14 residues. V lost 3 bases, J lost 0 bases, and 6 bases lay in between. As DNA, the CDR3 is TGTGCCAGCAGTTTGCTGGCCTCCTACAATGAGCAGTTCTTC. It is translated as CASSLLASYNEQFF.

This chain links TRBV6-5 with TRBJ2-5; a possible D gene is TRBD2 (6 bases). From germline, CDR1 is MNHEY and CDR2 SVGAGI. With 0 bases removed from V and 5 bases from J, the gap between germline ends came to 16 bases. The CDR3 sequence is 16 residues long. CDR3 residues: CASSYSGLARTETQYF. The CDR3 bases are TGTGCCAGCAGTTACTCGGGGCTAGCGCGTACGGAGACCCAGTACTTC.

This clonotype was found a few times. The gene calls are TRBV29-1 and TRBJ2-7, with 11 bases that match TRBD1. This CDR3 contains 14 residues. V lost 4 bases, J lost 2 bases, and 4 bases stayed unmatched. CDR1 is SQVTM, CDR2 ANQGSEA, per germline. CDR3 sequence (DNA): TGCAGCGTTGCGGGGGACAGGGGGACCTACGAGCAGTACTTC. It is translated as CSVAGDRGTYEQYF.